The 23 T cell receptor beta chains given below trace back to one sample, sequenced in a study of T cell repertoires in cytomegalovirus infection. TCRdb fed the reads into MiXCR, producing one record per CDR3 protein. This sample carries approximately 260,000 distinct CDR3 sequences, 15% to 20% of them seen once, and the ten largest clones take around half. The specimen sequenced was CD8+ T cells from PBMCs. The receptors come from a human donor in good health (CMV status not recorded). Some clones in this sample may be carry-over from other donors' samples.

V usage is TRBV7-8 and J usage is TRBJ1-4; TRBD1 agrees at 7 bases. Germline V gene sequence: CDR1 SGHVS, CDR2 FQNEAQ. The CDR3 covers 15 residues. V lost 3 bases, J lost 2 bases, and 3 bases stayed unmatched. CDR3 in DNA: TGTGCCAGCAGCTTCAACAGGGGCACTAATGAAAAACTGTTTTTT. Its translation is CASSFNRGTNEKLFF.

This clonotype was observed many times. The chain combines TRBV7-6 with TRBJ1-4; 10 nucleotides align to TRBD1. The germline CDR1 and CDR2 sequences are SGHVS and FNYEAQ. The CDR3 length is 16 residues. Trimming took 5 bases from V and 3 from J; bases not matched to a gene: 6. CDR3 bases: TGTGCCAGCAGCCCAGGACAGGGGGGTCCTAATGAAAAACTGTTTTTT. This codes for CASSPGQGGPNEKLFF. The whole variable domain, filled in from reference TRBV7-6 and TRBJ1-4, reads GAGVSQSPRYKVTKRGQDVALRCDPISGHVSLYWYRQALGQGPEFLTYFNYEAQQDKSGLPNDRFSAERPEGSISTLTIQRTEQRDSAMYRCASSPGQGGPNEKLFFGSGTQLSVL.

The rearrangement links TRBV29-1 to TRBJ2-3; TRBD1 matches at 9 bases. Trimming cost V 6 bases and J 7 bases; bases outside gene matches: 5. The length of the CDR3 is 12 residues. The germline V gene has CDR1 SQVTM and CDR2 ANQGSEA. CDR3 nucleotides: TGCAGCGTCCCCGGGACAGGGAATACGCAGTATTTT. The encoded protein is CSVPGTGNTQYF.

This clonotype was seen at least ten times. The V and J genes are TRBV5-5 and TRBJ2-5; 10 nucleotides agree with TRBD2. Germline assignment: CDR1 SGHKS and CDR2 YYEKEE (reference sequence). The CDR3 runs 15 residues. With V trimmed by 2 bases and J by 5 bases, 6 bases remained unmatched. CDR3 residues: CASSFGTSAGETQYF. In nucleotides, the CDR3 is TGTGCCAGCAGCTTTGGGACTAGCGCCGGGGAGACCCAGTACTTC.

V gene TRBV4-1 combines with J gene TRBJ2-3, with TRBD2 identical over 8 bases. Germline assignment: CDR1 MGHRA and CDR2 YSYEKL. V was pared by 0 bases and J by 4 bases, with 18 bases of the junction left unmatched. The CDR3 is 20 residues long. For the CDR3, the DNA is TGCGCCAGCAGCCAAGACGCGGTGTTGCGGGGGGCGCGAAACGCAGATACGCAGTATTTT. Translating gives CASSQDAVLRGARNADTQYF.

This clonotype was counted a few times. V usage is TRBV10-3 and J usage is TRBJ2-7, with D perhaps matching TRBD2 (5 bases). Germline V gene sequence: CDR1 ENHRY, CDR2 SYGVKD. The V gene lost 0 bases and the J gene lost 0 bases, with 9 bases spanning the gap. The CDR3 spans 15 residues. The CDR3 nucleotides are TGTGCCATCAGTGAGTCGATAGGGAGCTCCTACGAGCAGTACTTC. It specifies CAISESIGSSYEQYF.

This clonotype was observed at least ten times. The gene calls are TRBV6-2 or TRBV6-3 and TRBJ2-1, with a tentative D call TRBD2 (6 bases). Trimming took off 8 bases at V and 0 bases at J, with 17 bases between the two ends. Germline CDR1 MNHEY, CDR2 SVGEGT. This CDR3 contains 16 residues. DNA of the CDR3: TGTGCCAGCCTACGGGACTCCCAAAGCTCCTACAATGAGCAGTTCTTC. This encodes CASLRDSQSSYNEQFF.

This rearrangement joins TRBV5-1 to TRBJ1-1; D gene uncertain. CDR1 is SGHRS and CDR2 is YFSETQ in the germline V gene. Trimming took 0 bases from V and 6 from J, leaving 9 bases between them. The CDR3 spans 13 residues. CDR3 in amino acids: CASSLENTAEAFF. DNA of the CDR3: TGCGCCAGCAGCTTGGAGAACACTGCTGAAGCTTTCTTT. The whole variable domain, remainder taken from reference TRBV5-1 and TRBJ1-1, is KAGVTQTPRYLIKTRGQQVTLSCSPISGHRSVSWYQQTPGQGLQFLFEYFSETQRNKGNFPGRFSGRQFSNSRSEMNVSTLELGDSALYLCASSLENTAEAFFGQGTRLTVV.

The chain links TRBV24-1 to TRBJ2-1, with TRBD2 identical over 12 bases. J gave up 0 bases and V 3 bases, and 11 bases lay outside the gene matches. Germline CDR1 and CDR2: KGHDR and SFDVKD. The CDR3 extends over 20 amino acids. The DNA for the CDR3 is TGTGCCACCAGTGATGCACCCGGGACTAGCGGGTCTAGCTCCTACAATGAGCAGTTCTTC. It specifies CATSDAPGTSGSSSYNEQFF.

This clonotype was seen a few times. The rearrangement joins TRBV6-2 or TRBV6-3 to TRBJ1-6; no definite D call. V was shortened by 7 bases and J by 8 bases, with 18 bases between the two germline ends. Germline lookup yields CDR1 MNHEY and CDR2 SVGEGT. The CDR3 has 15 residues. This CDR3 is CASTPIGVTDSPLHF. DNA for the CDR3: TGTGCCAGCACCCCGATTGGGGTTACGGATTCACCCCTCCACTTT.

In its sample, this clonotype was seen many times. The rearrangement uses TRBV12-3 or TRBV12-4 and TRBJ2-5, with D unclear. Trimming pared 3 bases from V and 5 bases from J, leaving 16 bases between. The CDR3 sequence is 15 residues long. Here the CDR3 DNA reads TGTGCCAGCAGTTTCGACTCTATAGTGTGGGAGACCCAGTACTTC. Translated, it gives CASSFDSIVWETQYF.

This clonotype was picked up many times. The chain uses TRBV19 and TRBJ2-1; D is unresolved. The V and J ends lost 1 base and 3 bases respectively, with 7 bases between them. The germline gives CDR1 LNHDA, CDR2 SQIVND (reference sequence). The CDR3 is 14 amino acids. CDR3 sequence (DNA): TGTGCCAGTAGTATAGCAACACTCTACAATGAGCAGTTCTTC. Encoded protein: CASSIATLYNEQFF. The complete variable domain, with remaining parts taken from reference TRBV19 and TRBJ2-1, reads DGGITQSPKYLFRKEGQNVTLSCEQNLNHDAMYWYRQDPGQGLRLIYYSQIVNDFQKGDIAEGYSVSREKKESFPLTVTSAQKNPTAFYLCASSIATLYNEQFFGPGTRLTVL.

The table lists this clonotype with a few counts. The chain employs TRBV28 and TRBJ2-2; 8 bases align to TRBD1. The CDR3 is made up of 17 amino acids. Germline CDR1 reads MDHEN; CDR2 reads SYDVKM. V was pared by 2 bases and J by 3 bases, with 8 bases of the junction left unmatched. CDR3: CASSLPPGQVDTGELFF. The DNA for the CDR3 is TGTGCCAGCAGTTTACCCCCGGGACAGGTGGACACCGGGGAGCTGTTTTTT.

The V gene is TRBV29-1, the J gene TRBJ2-7; D is possibly TRBD1 (5 bases). Deletions cut 4 bases from V and 3 bases from J, with 10 bases between. Germline V lookup: CDR1 SQVTM, CDR2 ANQGSEA. There are 12 residues in the CDR3. In nucleotides, the CDR3 is TGCAGCGTTGGGACAAGAAACTACGAGCAGTACTTC. This encodes CSVGTRNYEQYF.

This clonotype was detected only a few times. The chain combines TRBV4-3 with TRBJ2-7; D unclear. This CDR3 has 17 amino acids. CDR1 is LGHNA, CDR2 YSLEER, per germline. V was trimmed by 1 base and J by 5 bases, leaving 21 bases between them. CDR3 coding DNA: TGCGCCAGCAGCCAAGTCCCCGTTGCGGCATCTCGCCACGAGCAGTACTTC. Protein product: CASSQVPVAASRHEQYF.

This clonotype was observed at least ten times. The chain carries TRBV7-2 and TRBJ2-5; 11 nucleotides line up with TRBD2. Germline V gene sequence: CDR1 SGHTA, CDR2 FQGNSA. V dropped 3 bases and J dropped 0; count of bases not matched to a gene: 3. CDR3 length: 16 residues. The CDR3: CASSLGTSGYQETQYF. CDR3 in DNA: TGTGCCAGCAGCTTGGGGACTAGCGGCTACCAAGAGACCCAGTACTTC.

V and J are TRBV7-6 and TRBJ1-1, with 10 bases identical to TRBD1. V dropped 5 bases and J dropped 6; count of bases not matched to a gene: 12. The CDR3 is 16 residues long. Germline V CDR1 and CDR2: SGHVS, FNYEAQ. The CDR3 region has the DNA TGTGCCAGCAGCCAAAGGACAGGGGGGGGGGTCGCTGAAGCTTTCTTT. Translating it yields CASSQRTGGGVAEAFF.

The sample holds one count of this clonotype. This clone may be a read error of a much larger clone one base away. The CDR3 does not close with the conserved phenylalanine or tryptophan, likely indicating a read error. The chain links TRBV7-2 to TRBJ1-1; 7 bases match TRBD1. After removal of 3 bases from V and 0 bases from J, the junction contained 4 bases not matched to a gene. Germline CDR1 reads SGHTA; CDR2 reads FQGNSA. This CDR3 is built from 15 residues. CDR3 DNA sequence: TGTGCCAGCAGCTTGGGGGGACAGCTGAACACTGAAGCTTTCCTT. It encodes CASSLGGQLNTEAFL.

This clonotype was counted many times. The rearrangement links TRBV7-6 to TRBJ2-7; a weak D match, TRBD2 (5 bases). Trimming took 1 base from V and 2 from J, leaving 6 bases between them. The germline V gene has CDR1 SGHVS and CDR2 FNYEAQ. There are 13 residues in the CDR3. In DNA form, the CDR3 reads TGTGCCAGCAGCTTAGAGGAGGCCTACGAGCAGTACTTC. Its protein product is CASSLEEAYEQYF.

In its sample, this clonotype was seen many times. This chain joins TRBV4-1 and TRBJ2-5; D possibly corresponds to TRBD2 (6 bases). The V and J ends lost 0 bases and 12 bases respectively, with 17 bases between them. CDR3 size: 14 residues. Germline CDR1 is MGHRA and CDR2 is YSYEKL. The CDR3 reads CASSQDIIGGLKYF. CDR3 bases: TGCGCCAGCAGCCAAGATATCATCGGAGGGCTCAAGTACTTC.

This clonotype appeared many times. J is TRBJ1-1 and V is TRBV2, with TRBD1 matching over 8 bases. Germline trimming cut 6 bases from V and 0 bases from J; bases unmatched to any gene: 3. Looked up from germline, CDR1 is SNHLY and CDR2 is FYNNEI. There are 14 residues in the CDR3. The CDR3 is CASRDRALNTEAFF. CDR3 sequence (DNA): TGTGCCAGCAGGGACAGGGCGTTGAACACTGAAGCTTTCTTT.

Only a few counts were recorded for this clonotype. The chain employs TRBV28 and TRBJ2-7, with D unresolved. Germline V gene lookup returns CDR1 MDHEN and CDR2 SYDVKM. The CDR3 has 15 amino acids. V was cut by 2 bases and J by 4 bases, with 15 bases left in between. The chain's CDR3 is CASSLVYSGRYEQYF. CDR3 bases: TGTGCCAGCAGTTTAGTTTACTCGGGTCGGTACGAGCAGTACTTC.

This clonotype was detected only a few times. The J gene is TRBJ1-5, the V gene TRBV4-3; TRBD1 aligns across 7 bases. The ends lost 2 bases at V and 2 bases at J; junction bases unmatched: 3. The CDR3 has 15 amino acids. The V gene's germline CDR1 is LGHNA and CDR2 YSLEER. The CDR3 DNA reads TGCGCCAGCAGCCAAAGACAGGGAGGCAATCAGCCCCAGCATTTT. This codes for CASSQRQGGNQPQHF.